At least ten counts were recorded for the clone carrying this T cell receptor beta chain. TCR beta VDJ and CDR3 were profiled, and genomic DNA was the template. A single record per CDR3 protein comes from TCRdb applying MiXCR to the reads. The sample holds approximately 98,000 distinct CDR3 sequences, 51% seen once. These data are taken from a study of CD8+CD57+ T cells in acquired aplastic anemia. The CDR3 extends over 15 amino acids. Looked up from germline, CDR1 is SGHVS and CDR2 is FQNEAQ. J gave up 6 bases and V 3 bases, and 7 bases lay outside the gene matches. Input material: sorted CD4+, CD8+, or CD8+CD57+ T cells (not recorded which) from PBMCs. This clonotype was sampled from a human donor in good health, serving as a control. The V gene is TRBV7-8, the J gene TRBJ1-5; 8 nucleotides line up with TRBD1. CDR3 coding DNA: TGTGCCAGCAGCTTGACAGGGGTAGTAGGTCAGCCCCAGCATTTT. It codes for CASSLTGVVGQPQHF.